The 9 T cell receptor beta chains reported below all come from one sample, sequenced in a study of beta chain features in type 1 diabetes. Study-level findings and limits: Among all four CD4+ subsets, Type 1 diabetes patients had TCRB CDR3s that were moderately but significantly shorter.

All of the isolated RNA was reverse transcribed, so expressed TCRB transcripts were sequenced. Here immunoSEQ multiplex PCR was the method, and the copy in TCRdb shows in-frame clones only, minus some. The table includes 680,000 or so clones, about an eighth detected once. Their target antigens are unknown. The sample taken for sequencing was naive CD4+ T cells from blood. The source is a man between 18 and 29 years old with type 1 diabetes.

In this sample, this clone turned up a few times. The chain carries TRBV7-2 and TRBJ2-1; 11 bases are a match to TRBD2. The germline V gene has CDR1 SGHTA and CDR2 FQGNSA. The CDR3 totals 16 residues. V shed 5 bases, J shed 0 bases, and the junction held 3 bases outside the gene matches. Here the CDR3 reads CASSPLAGGSYNEQFF. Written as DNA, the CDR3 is TGTGCCAGCAGCCCCCTAGCGGGGGGCTCCTACAATGAGCAGTTCTTC.

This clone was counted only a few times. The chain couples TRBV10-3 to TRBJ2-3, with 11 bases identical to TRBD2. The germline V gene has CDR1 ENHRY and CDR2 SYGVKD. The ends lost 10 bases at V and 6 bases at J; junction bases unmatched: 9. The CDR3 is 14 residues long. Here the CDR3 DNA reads TGTGCCAATAGCGGGGGGGCCTCATCCGATACGCAGTATTTT. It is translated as CANSGGASSDTQYF.

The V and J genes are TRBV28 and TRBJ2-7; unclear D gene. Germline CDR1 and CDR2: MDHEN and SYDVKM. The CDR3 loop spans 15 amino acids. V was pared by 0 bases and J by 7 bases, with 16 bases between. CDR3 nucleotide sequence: TGTGCCAGCAGTTTATGGCAAACCTCGAGAGGAGAGCAGTACTTC. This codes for CASSLWQTSRGEQYF. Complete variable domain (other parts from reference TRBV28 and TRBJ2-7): DVKVTQSSRYLVKRTGEKVFLECVQDMDHENMFWYRQDPGLGLRLIYFSYDVKMKEKGDIPEGYSVSREKKERFSLILESASTNQTSMYLCASSLWQTSRGEQYFGPGTRLTVT.

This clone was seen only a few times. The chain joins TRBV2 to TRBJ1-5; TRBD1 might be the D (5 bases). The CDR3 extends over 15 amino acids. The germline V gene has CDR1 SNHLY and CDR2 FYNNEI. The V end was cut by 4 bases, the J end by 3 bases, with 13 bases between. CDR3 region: CASSGPGGYNQPQHF. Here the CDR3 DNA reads TGTGCCAGCAGTGGCCCGGGGGGGTACAATCAGCCCCAGCATTTT.

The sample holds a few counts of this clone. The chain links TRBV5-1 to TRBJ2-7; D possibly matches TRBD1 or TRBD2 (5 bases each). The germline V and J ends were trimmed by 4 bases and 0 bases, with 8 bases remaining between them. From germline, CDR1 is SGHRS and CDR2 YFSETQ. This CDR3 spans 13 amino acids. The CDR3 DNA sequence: TGCGCCAGCAGCGGGGACCTCTCCTACGAGCAGTACTTC. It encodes CASSGDLSYEQYF.

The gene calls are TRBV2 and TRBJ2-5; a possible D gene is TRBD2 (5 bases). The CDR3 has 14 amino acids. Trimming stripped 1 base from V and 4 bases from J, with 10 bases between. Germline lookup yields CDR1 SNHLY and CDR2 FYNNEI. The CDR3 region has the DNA TGTGCCAGCAGTGAAGGGCAGGCGGGAGAGACCCAGTACTTC. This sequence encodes CASSEGQAGETQYF.

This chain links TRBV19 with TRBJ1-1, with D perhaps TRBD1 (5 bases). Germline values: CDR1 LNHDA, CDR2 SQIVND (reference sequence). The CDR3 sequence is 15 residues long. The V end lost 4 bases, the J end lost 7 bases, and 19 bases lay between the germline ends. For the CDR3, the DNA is TGTGCCAGTAGTACCCAACCGAGGCAGGGTATTGAAGCTTTCTTT. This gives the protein CASSTQPRQGIEAFF.

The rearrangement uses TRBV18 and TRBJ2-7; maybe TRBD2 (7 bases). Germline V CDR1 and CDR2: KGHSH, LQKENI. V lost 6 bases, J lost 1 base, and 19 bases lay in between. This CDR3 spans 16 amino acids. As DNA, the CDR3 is TGTGCCAGCTCCCCCAATGAGGGGGGGGCTTCCTACGAGCAGTACTTC. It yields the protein CASSPNEGGASYEQYF.

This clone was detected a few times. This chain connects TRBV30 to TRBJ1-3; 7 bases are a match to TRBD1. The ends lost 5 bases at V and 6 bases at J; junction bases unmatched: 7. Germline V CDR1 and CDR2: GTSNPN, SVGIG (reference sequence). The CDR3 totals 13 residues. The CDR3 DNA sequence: TGTGCCTGGGCCCTCGGGACAGTAAACACCATATATTTT. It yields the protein CAWALGTVNTIYF.